A selection of T cell receptor beta chains follows, all from one sample in a study of naive and memory T cell subsets. From the UMI-ligation and nested PCR reads, TCRdb called clonotypes with MiXCR, one entry per CDR3 protein. In the table there are about 150,000 distinct CDR3 sequences, over 15% of which are singletons. The sample consisted of naive CD4+ T cells from blood. Receptors were obtained from a human donor in good health. CDR3s include the opening cysteine and the closing phenylalanine or tryptophan. The order of the fields is D gene, V gene, CDR3 length, clone size, J gene, CDR3 protein, CDR3 DNA. A D gene is named only where the DNA matches it firmly. Size values are once, few and many counts, or a class for expanded clones, and some rows have none.

>NA|TRBV5-1|15|NA|TRBJ1-1
CASSLSAGRDTEAFF
TGCGCCAGCAGCTTGTCGGCGGGTAGGGACACTGAAGCTTTCTTT
>NA|TRBV10-3|13|NA|TRBJ2-7
CAISDEESYEQYF
TGTGCCATCAGTGATGAAGAGTCTTACGAGCAGTACTTC
>TRBD1|TRBV2|14|few|TRBJ2-7
CASRNRGSSYEQYF
TGTGCCAGCAGAAACAGGGGGAGCTCCTACGAGCAGTACTTC
>NA|TRBV28|14|NA|TRBJ1-5
CASSLGRDGQPQHF
TGTGCCAGCAGTTTGGGGAGGGACGGACAGCCCCAGCATTTT
>NA|TRBV4-1|15|few|TRBJ2-1
CASSQEATTYNEQFF
TGCGCCAGCAGCCAAGAGGCGACTACCTACAATGAGCAGTTCTTC
>TRBD1|TRBV3-1|16|NA|TRBJ2-7
CASSQDVGQGSYEQYF
TGTGCCAGCAGCCAAGACGTGGGACAGGGATCCTACGAGCAGTACTTC
>NA|TRBV4-1|14|few|TRBJ1-6
CASSRTGLVSPLHF
TGCGCCAGCAGCCGAACAGGGTTAGTTTCACCCCTCCACTTT
>TRBD2|TRBV4-3|17|few|TRBJ2-5
CASSQVGTSARAETQYF
TGCGCCAGCAGCCAAGTTGGGACTAGCGCCCGCGCGGAGACCCAGTACTTC
>TRBD1|TRBV20-1|18|few|TRBJ2-4
CSARPLTTDRSGFNIQYF
TGCAGTGCTAGACCCCTGACCACGGACAGGTCGGGGTTTAACATTCAGTACTTC
>TRBD2|TRBV18|16|NA|TRBJ2-4
CASSPPGTNAGNIQYF
TGTGCCAGCTCACCTCCCGGGACTAATGCTGGAAACATTCAGTACTTC
>NA|TRBV24-1|16|NA|TRBJ2-2
CATSDPGDGGTGELFF
TGTGCCACCAGTGACCCCGGGGACGGAGGGACCGGGGAGCTGTTTTTT
>TRBD2|TRBV7-2|14|many|TRBJ2-3
CASSLAGSTDTQYF
TGTGCCAGCAGTTTAGCGGGAAGCACAGATACGCAGTATTTT
>NA|TRBV20-1|14|few|TRBJ2-5
CSAPRGAEGETQYF
TGCAGTGCTCCCCGAGGGGCCGAGGGAGAGACCCAGTACTTC
>TRBD2|TRBV3-1|14|few|TRBJ2-1
CASSQREGRGEQFF
TGTGCCAGCAGCCAGCGGGAGGGCCGTGGTGAGCAGTTCTTC
>NA|TRBV20-1|13|few|TRBJ1-5
CSARDLLDQPQHF
TGCAGTGCTAGAGATCTCCTGGATCAGCCCCAGCATTTT
>NA|TRBV10-3|14|NA|TRBJ2-3
CAISVAVSTDTQYF
TGTGCCATCTCGGTAGCGGTTAGCACAGATACGCAGTATTTT
>TRBD1|TRBV20-1|13|NA|TRBJ1-1
CSARGDSNTEAFF
TGCAGTGCTAGAGGGGACAGTAACACTGAAGCTTTCTTT
>NA|TRBV14|14|NA|TRBJ1-6
CASSQETVNSPLHF
TGTGCCAGCAGCCAAGAGACGGTTAATTCACCCCTCCACTTT
>NA|TRBV29-1|12|NA|TRBJ1-2
CSVVGQGMGYTF
TGCAGCGTTGTGGGGCAGGGGATGGGCTACACCTTC
>NA|TRBV2|15|NA|TRBJ2-3
CASTIIRSVPDTQYF
TGTGCCAGCACCATCATCCGGTCGGTTCCAGATACGCAGTATTTT
>NA|TRBV7-9|12|NA|TRBJ1-1
CASSFGATEAFF
TGTGCCAGCAGCTTTGGCGCCACTGAAGCTTTCTTT
>NA|TRBV7-2|16|NA|TRBJ2-1
CASSLAGPDSYNEQFF
TGTGCCAGCAGCTTAGCGGGTCCGGACTCCTACAATGAGCAGTTCTTC
>NA|TRBV20-1|14|NA|TRBJ2-3
CSARVGAGTDTQYF
TGCAGTGCTAGAGTCGGGGCTGGCACAGATACGCAGTATTTT
>NA|TRBV7-3|14|many|TRBJ2-3
CASSLRGGTDTQYF
TGTGCCAGCAGCTTAAGAGGGGGCACAGATACGCAGTATTTT
>TRBD2|TRBV19|17|NA|TRBJ2-3
CASSISAGGRGTDTQYF
TGTGCCAGTAGTATCAGCGCCGGCGGGAGGGGTACAGATACGCAGTATTTT
>NA|TRBV18|14|few|TRBJ1-1
CASSLGYLNTEAFF
TGTGCCAGCTCACTGGGATATTTGAACACTGAAGCTTTCTTT
>NA|TRBV28|18|NA|TRBJ1-3
CASRPPNGRGREFNTIYF
TGTGCCAGCAGACCCCCGAACGGTCGGGGACGGGAGTTTAACACCATATATTTT
>NA|TRBV18|14|NA|TRBJ2-1
CASSPPSVYNEQFF
TGTGCCAGCTCACCACCTTCAGTCTACAATGAGCAGTTCTTC
>NA|TRBV5-1|15|NA|TRBJ2-7
CASREGAGVSSEQYF
TGCGCCAGCAGGGAAGGAGCAGGGGTTTCTTCCGAGCAGTACTTC
>NA|TRBV28|13|few|TRBJ2-3
CASNGGSTDTQYF
TGTGCCAGCAATGGGGGTAGCACAGATACGCAGTATTTT
>TRBD2|TRBV20-1|16|many|TRBJ2-3
CSAGPASGWGTDTQYF
TGCAGTGCCGGGCCCGCTAGCGGGTGGGGAACAGATACGCAGTATTTT
>TRBD2|TRBV7-3|15|few|TRBJ2-3
CASSPGTSVTDTQYF
TGTGCCAGCAGCCCCGGGACTAGCGTGACAGATACGCAGTATTTT
>TRBD1|TRBV12-3/TRBV12-4|15|few|TRBJ2-3
CASTRGTGGTDTQYF
TGTGCCAGCACCCGAGGGACAGGGGGCACAGATACGCAGTATTTT
>NA|TRBV19|15|NA|TRBJ2-6
CASSIGSSGANVLTF
TGTGCCAGTAGCATCGGAAGCTCTGGGGCCAACGTCCTGACTTTC
>NA|TRBV7-2|15|NA|TRBJ1-2
CASSFRTVENYGYTF
TGTGCCAGCAGCTTCCGGACCGTTGAAAACTATGGCTACACCTTC
>TRBD2|TRBV3-1|15|few|TRBJ2-1
CASTVAGGSYNEQFF
TGTGCCAGCACCGTCGCGGGGGGCTCCTACAATGAGCAGTTCTTC
>TRBD1|TRBV20-1|14|NA|TRBJ2-7
CSASSTGGSYEQYF
TGCAGTGCTAGTTCGACAGGGGGTTCCTACGAGCAGTACTTC
>TRBD2|TRBV29-1|12|few|TRBJ2-1
CSVVLAGNEQFF
TGCAGCGTTGTTCTAGCGGGCAATGAGCAGTTCTTC
>NA|TRBV27|12|few|TRBJ1-6
CASSLKVSPLHF
TGTGCCAGCAGTTTAAAGGTTTCACCCCTCCACTTT
>NA|TRBV7-2|17|NA|TRBJ2-7
CASSLEAGQSSSYEQYF
TGTGCCAGCAGCTTAGAAGCTGGACAGTCCAGCTCCTACGAGCAGTACTTC
>TRBD2|TRBV12-3/TRBV12-4|20|few|TRBJ2-5
CASSPKTIAGTSELKETQYF
TGTGCCAGCAGTCCGAAAACAATCGCCGGGACTAGCGAGTTGAAAGAGACCCAGTACTTC
>TRBD2|TRBV7-9|17|few|TRBJ2-1
CASSFTPRSPSGNEQFF
TGTGCCAGCAGCTTCACCCCAAGGTCCCCTAGCGGCAATGAGCAGTTCTTC
>TRBD2|TRBV27|16|once|TRBJ2-7
CASSSARAGGPHEQYF
TGTGCCAGCAGTTCGGCCCGAGCGGGAGGGCCCCACGAGCAGTACTTC
>NA|TRBV30|13|few|TRBJ2-3
CAWSMSSTDTQYF
TGTGCCTGGAGTATGTCTAGCACAGATACGCAGTATTTT
>NA|TRBV28|15|NA|TRBJ2-7
CASSEVGGNLPEQYF
TGTGCCAGCAGCGAGGTCGGCGGAAACCTCCCCGAGCAGTACTTC
>TRBD2|TRBV20-1|14|NA|TRBJ2-3
CSAPAGDSTDTQYF
TGCAGTGCCCCGGCGGGAGATAGCACAGATACGCAGTATTTT
>TRBD1|TRBV28|16|few|TRBJ2-1
CASSPPGQGGWDEQFF
TGTGCCAGCAGTCCACCCGGACAGGGCGGTTGGGATGAGCAGTTCTTC
>TRBD1|TRBV18|14|NA|TRBJ1-5
CASSPDRGRQPQHF
TGTGCCAGCTCACCCGACAGGGGTCGTCAGCCCCAGCATTTT
>NA|TRBV19|13|few|TRBJ1-5
CASGVGGRQPQHF
TGTGCCAGTGGGGTGGGGGGGCGGCAGCCCCAGCATTTT
>NA|TRBV6-6|15|once|TRBJ1-3
CASSYSRASGNTIYF
TGTGCCAGCAGTTACTCCAGGGCCTCTGGAAACACCATATATTTT
>TRBD2|TRBV7-9|15|NA|TRBJ2-1
CASSSGLAGGNEQFF
TGTGCCAGCAGCTCAGGACTAGCGGGAGGCAATGAGCAGTTCTTC
>TRBD1|TRBV20-1|14|few|TRBJ1-1
CSARTGTENTEAFF
TGCAGTGCTAGAACCGGGACAGAGAACACTGAAGCTTTCTTT
>NA|TRBV27|20|few|TRBJ2-1
CASSIYRRTGSTGSYNEQFF
TGTGCCAGCAGCATATATAGGCGGACCGGTTCAACAGGGTCCTACAATGAGCAGTTCTTC
>NA|TRBV10-3|15|NA|TRBJ2-7
CAISPNEGWVYEQYF
TGTGCCATCAGTCCTAATGAGGGGTGGGTCTACGAGCAGTACTTC
>TRBD2|TRBV3-1|15|NA|TRBJ2-3
CASSQLAGLPDTQYF
TGTGCCAGCAGCCAACTAGCGGGATTGCCAGATACGCAGTATTTT
>NA|TRBV29-1|13|few|TRBJ2-3
CSGARLITDTQYF
TGCAGCGGGGCCAGGCTGATCACAGATACGCAGTATTTT
>TRBD1|TRBV5-1|14|NA|TRBJ1-2
CASSPDRGNYGYTF
TGCGCCAGCAGCCCTGACAGGGGGAACTATGGCTACACCTTC
>NA|TRBV28|14|NA|TRBJ2-7
CASSPMTPSYEQYF
TGTGCCAGCAGTCCGATGACACCCTCCTACGAGCAGTACTTC
>TRBD2|TRBV25-1|16|few|TRBJ2-1
CASSEYRLAGHNEQFF
TGTGCCAGCAGTGAATATAGACTAGCGGGACACAATGAGCAGTTCTTC